The sequence of this TCR beta chain was determined in a study of cytomegalovirus exposure and HLA in healthy donors. Clones were read by immunoSEQ multiplex PCR, and TCRdb kept only the in-frame ones, dropping some. The table includes about 64,000 clones, more than 85% detected once. The donors were members of the validation cohort, which comprised under 150 subjects and was separate from the first cohort of 600 to 800 subjects. V lost 6 bases to trimming and J lost 4 bases, with 18 bases between them. The CDR3 runs 15 residues. Germline lookup yields CDR1 SGHRS and CDR2 YFSETQ. The V gene is TRBV5-1, the J gene TRBJ2-3, with D possibly TRBD2 on 6 matching bases. This clonotype was sampled from a woman aged 18-30 years in good health and CMV-seronegative. Sequenced material: PBMCs. Here the CDR3 DNA reads TGCGCCAGCATGAGAGGGGACTCAGACGCAGATACGCAGTATTTT. Translated: CASMRGDSDADTQYF.